The T cell receptor beta chain under discussion was sequenced for a study of cytomegalovirus exposure and HLA in healthy donors. General observations from the study: Earlier analysis looked at TCR beta V segments, and most were productive about 87% or about 30% of the time. There was a cluster of highly shared sequence variants that was likely a sequencing artifact.

Of note for this clone: Its antigen is not identified.

A multiplex PCR was run with 60 Vbeta primers and 13 Jbeta primers. Sequencing used immunoSEQ multiplex PCR; TCRdb keeps in-frame clones, though not all of them. The repertoire holds about 140,000 clones, just under 80% seen once, with 2% to 2.5% in the top ten. The CDR3 runs to 15 residues. Germline V gene sequence: CDR1 SGHRS, CDR2 YFSETQ. V lost 4 bases and J lost 2, with 10 bases in between. This receptor was taken from a young man in good health and CMV-seronegative. Sequencing input: PBMCs. This chain uses TRBV5-1 with TRBJ2-6; TRBD1 might be the D (6 bases). The CDR3 here is CASSPQGAGANVLTF. CDR3 DNA: TGCGCCAGCAGCCCACAGGGAGCTGGGGCCAACGTCCTGACTTTC.